The rows below give T cell receptor beta chains drawn from one sample of a study of T cell responses to AZD1222 COVID-19 vaccine. Clones were read by immunoSEQ multiplex PCR, and TCRdb kept only the in-frame ones, dropping some. The sample has around 99,000 clones, around 90% seen once; the top ten hold roughly an eighth. The specimen was peripheral blood, collected on day 0 of AZD1222 vaccination. Receptors were obtained from an adult in good health. Each CDR3 is given with its conserved first and last residue. A D gene is named only where the DNA matches it firmly. Clone size is not always given. Where it is, it says once, few, many or a class for expanded clones.

J | V | D | size | DNA | CDR3
TRBJ1-4 | TRBV30 | . | . | TGTGCCTGGAGGGAAGCCCGGGACTTAAGGGAAAAACTGTTTTTT | CAWREARDLREKLFF
TRBJ2-5 | TRBV4-2 | TRBD1 | . | TGTGCCAGCAGCCAAGAGAGGACAGGGGTGGAGACCCAGTACTTC | CASSQERTGVETQYF
TRBJ1-1 | TRBV5-4 | . | . | TGTGCCAGCAGCTTGGACAGGGAGGGAGGGGCTTTCTTT | CASSLDREGGAFF
TRBJ2-2 | TRBV28 | . | . | TGTGCCAGCAGTTTAAGAAAAGCGGGGAACACCGGGGAGCTGTTTTTT | CASSLRKAGNTGELFF
TRBJ2-4 | TRBV28 | . | . | TGTGCCAGCAAGGGAGGTGGAGCCAAAAACATTCAGTACTTC | CASKGGGAKNIQYF
TRBJ2-6 | TRBV2 | . | . | TGTGCCAGCGGGGGCTTCTCTGGGGCCAACGTCCTGACTTTC | CASGGFSGANVLTF
TRBJ2-2 | TRBV7-3 | . | . | TGTGCCAGCACCAAAACGTCGGGAGTTGGCACCGGGGAGCTGTTTTTT | CASTKTSGVGTGELFF
TRBJ1-1 | TRBV12-3/TRBV12-4 | . | . | TGTGCCAGCAATCCCACACTGAACACTGAAGCTTTCTTT | CASNPTLNTEAFF
TRBJ2-2 | TRBV7-9 | . | . | TGTGCCAGCAGCAATACTAGAATTGGCGGGGAGCTGTTTTTT | CASSNTRIGGELFF
TRBJ2-5 | TRBV9 | TRBD2 | once | TGTGCCAGCAGCGTTAGCGGGAGGGCGTACCAAGAGACCCAGTACTTC | CASSVSGRAYQETQYF
TRBJ1-4 | TRBV5-4 | . | . | TGTGCCAGCAGCTCAGGACTGGAGAACGAAAAACTGTTTTTT | CASSSGLENEKLFF
TRBJ1-2 | TRBV11-2 | . | . | TGTGCCAGCAGACAGACGGGAGCAAACTATGGCTACACCTTC | CASRQTGANYGYTF
TRBJ1-2 | TRBV4-3 | TRBD1 | . | TGCGCCAGCAGTCGAGATTCCCGGGACAGGGGGCACTATGGCTACACCTTC | CASSRDSRDRGHYGYTF
TRBJ2-7 | TRBV2 | . | . | TGTGCCAGCAGTGCGGAGAAAGTGAGGACCTACGAGCAGTACTTC | CASSAEKVRTYEQYF
TRBJ1-3 | TRBV7-9 | . | . | TGTGCCAGCAGCTCGGACAGTCGGCCTGGAAACACCATATATTTT | CASSSDSRPGNTIYF
TRBJ1-6 | TRBV19 | . | . | TGTGCCAGTAGTGATCTTGGCTCACCCCTCCACTTT | CASSDLGSPLHF
TRBJ2-3 | TRBV6-2/TRBV6-3 | TRBD2 | . | TGTGCCAGCAGCCTACGGGGGGGAAATACGCAGTATTTT | CASSLRGGNTQYF
TRBJ2-1 | TRBV7-2 | TRBD2 | . | TGTGCCAGCAGCTTAGTTAGCGGGAGAACCGATGAGCAGTTCTTC | CASSLVSGRTDEQFF
TRBJ2-7 | TRBV6-6 | . | once | TGTGCCAGCAGTTACGGAGACGCGGGGGAGCAGTACTTC | CASSYGDAGEQYF
TRBJ1-2 | TRBV28 | TRBD1 | . | TGTGCCAGCAGTTCTCAACAGGGGGCTTATGGCTACACCTTC | CASSSQQGAYGYTF
TRBJ2-1 | TRBV5-6 | TRBD2 | . | TGTGCCAGCAGCTTGCTGGGGACTAGCGGATACAATGAGCAGTTCTTC | CASSLLGTSGYNEQFF
TRBJ1-5 | TRBV9 | TRBD1 | once | TGTGCCAGCAGCTTGACAGGGACCCGCGATCAGCCCCAGCATTTT | CASSLTGTRDQPQHF
TRBJ2-7 | TRBV7-9 | . | . | TGTGCCATCGCCGGGACCGTCTCCTACGAGCAGTACTTC | CAIAGTVSYEQYF
TRBJ2-1 | TRBV28 | TRBD2 | . | TGTGCCAGCAGTTACTCGGGACTAGCGGGCAATGAGCAGTTCTTC | CASSYSGLAGNEQFF
TRBJ1-1 | TRBV7-2 | . | . | TGTGCCAGCAGCTTGAATGGACTCCCGAACACTGAAGCTTTCTTT | CASSLNGLPNTEAFF
TRBJ1-1 | TRBV5-1 | . | . | TGCGCCAGCAGCCAACAGACAGGGAACACTGAAGCTTTCTTT | CASSQQTGNTEAFF
TRBJ2-1 | TRBV24-1 | . | . | TGTGCCACCGAGGACCGGGAGCAGTTCTTC | CATEDREQFF
TRBJ1-6 | TRBV2 | . | once | TGTGCCAGCAGAGTTTCGTCTTATAATTCACCCCTCCACTTT | CASRVSSYNSPLHF
TRBJ2-3 | TRBV15 | TRBD2 | . | TGTGCCACCAGCAGAGGACTAGCGGGGCACACAGATACGCAGTATTTT | CATSRGLAGHTDTQYF
TRBJ2-5 | TRBV2 | TRBD2 | . | TGTGCCAGCAAGCTCGAAGCGGGGGCGAGACAAGAGACCCAGTACTTC | CASKLEAGARQETQYF
TRBJ2-2 | TRBV27 | . | . | TGTGCCAGCAGCTCGGGGACTCCCACCGGGGAGCTGTTTTTT | CASSSGTPTGELFF
TRBJ1-1 | TRBV9 | . | once | TGTGCCAGCAGTAGGAACAAGAACACTGAAGCTTTCTTT | CASSRNKNTEAFF
TRBJ1-5 | TRBV15 | . | . | TGTGCCACCGTACCGGGAGGAAGAGGGGGCAATCAGCCCCAGCATTTT | CATVPGGRGGNQPQHF
TRBJ2-7 | TRBV12-3/TRBV12-4 | . | . | TGTGCCAGCAGTTTACTATCCTACGAGCAGTACTTC | CASSLLSYEQYF
TRBJ1-1 | TRBV27 | . | . | TGTGCCAGCAGTTTTTTACCAGGGATGAACACTGAAGCTTTCTTT | CASSFLPGMNTEAFF
TRBJ1-6 | TRBV14 | . | . | TGTGCCAGCAGCCAAAACCAGGGCGCTTCACCCCTCCACTTT | CASSQNQGASPLHF
TRBJ1-1 | TRBV7-8 | . | . | TGTGCCAGCAGCTTAGAGGCAGAAAGGGGAGCTTTCTTT | CASSLEAERGAFF
TRBJ1-2 | TRBV19 | . | . | TGTGCCAGTAGTATGGGTCCCGGGTTTGGGGGCTACACCTTC | CASSMGPGFGGYTF
TRBJ2-7 | TRBV7-9 | TRBD2 | once | TGTGCCAGCAGCCCAAAAGCGGGAGGCCCCACAACCTACGAGCAGTACTTC | CASSPKAGGPTTYEQYF
TRBJ2-5 | TRBV5-1 | TRBD2 | . | TGCGCCAGCAGCCCGGGACTAGCGGGAGATTATGTCGAGACCCAGTACTTC | CASSPGLAGDYVETQYF
TRBJ2-3 | TRBV3-1/TRBV3-2 | . | . | TGTGCCAGCAGCCAAGATAAACAGGGAACTAGCACAGATACGCAGTATTTT | CASSQDKQGTSTDTQYF
TRBJ2-7 | TRBV4-1 | TRBD1 | . | TGCGCCAGCAGCCCGACAGGGGACTACGAGCAGTACTTC | CASSPTGDYEQYF
TRBJ1-3 | TRBV4-2 | . | . | TGTGCCAGCAGCCAAGCGCCCCAGGGTCCTGGAAACACCATATATTTT | CASSQAPQGPGNTIYF
TRBJ1-2 | TRBV3-1/TRBV3-2 | TRBD1 | . | TGTGCCAGCAGCCAAGCTGGGACAGAGTCAGGCTACACCTTC | CASSQAGTESGYTF
TRBJ2-7 | TRBV6-2/TRBV6-3 | . | few | TGTGCCAGCAGTTCTACAGGGACGGAACAGTACTTC | CASSSTGTEQYF
TRBJ1-1 | TRBV18 | TRBD1 | . | TGTGCCAGCGGGGGGACAGAGGGGAGCACTGAAGCTTTCTTT | CASGGTEGSTEAFF
TRBJ1-1 | TRBV9 | . | . | TGTGCCAGCAGCGGGTGGGGTAGGAACACTGAAGCTTTCTTT | CASSGWGRNTEAFF
TRBJ2-1 | TRBV7-2 | TRBD1 | . | TGTGCCAGCAGCAAACGGACAGGGGGATATACCTACAATGAGCAGTTCTTC | CASSKRTGGYTYNEQFF
TRBJ1-1 | TRBV5-1 | . | . | TGCGCCAGCACCCGGGAGGGTGGACAACCGAAAGCTTTCTTT | CASTREGGQPKAFF
TRBJ2-5 | TRBV9 | TRBD2 | once | TGTGCCAGCAGCTATACCGGGACTAGCGAGACCCAGTACTTC | CASSYTGTSETQYF